This T cell receptor (beta chain) was profiled in a study of CD8 T cells in Susac syndrome. Study-level points and caveats: A relatively small number of individuals underwent TCR sequencing and HLA analysis.

For this clonotype: Its antigen is currently unknown.

The ends lost 5 bases at V and 2 bases at J; junction bases unmatched: 6. The CDR3 extends over 14 amino acids. RNA, at about 0.45 to 1 ug, was reverse transcribed with random hexamers. MiXCR, applied by TCRdb to the immunoSEQ multiplex PCR reads, yields one record per CDR3 protein. The repertoire holds 150,000 to 200,000 distinct CDR3 sequences, with roughly 92% as singletons. The origin of this receptor is a human donor with Susac syndrome. The sequencing input was CD4+ T cells from PBMCs. The chain uses TRBV12-3 or TRBV12-4 and TRBJ2-7; 7 positions match TRBD1. CDR3 nucleotide sequence: TGTGCCAGCAGTATACGGGACAGAGCCTACGAGCAGTACTTC. It codes for CASSIRDRAYEQYF.